This T cell receptor beta chain was documented in a study of control samples from healthy donors and cancer patients. The CDR3 has 14 residues. The V and J ends lost 5 bases and 2 bases respectively, with 13 bases between them. Germline lookup yields CDR1 SEHNR and CDR2 FQNEAQ (reference sequence). Produced via immunoSEQ multiplex PCR; TCRdb's table is partial and in-frame only. The repertoire holds approximately 220,000 clones, with around 94% as singletons. The source material was blood. The chain combines TRBV7-9 with TRBJ2-7, with D tentatively TRBD1 (6 bases). The source is a man aged 50 to 59 in good health. The CDR3 protein is CASSRGQFAYEQYF. The CDR3 DNA reads TGTGCCAGCAGCCGCGGACAGTTCGCCTACGAGCAGTACTTC. The full variable domain, in which reference TRBV7-9 and TRBJ2-7 provide the parts outside the CDR3, is DTGVSQNPRHKITKRGQNVTFRCDPISEHNRLYWYRQTLGQGPEFLTYFQNEAQLEKSRLLSDRFSAERPKGSFSTLEIQRTEQGDSAMYLCASSRGQFAYEQYFGPGTRLTVT.